Each of the 8 T cell receptor beta chains below was sequenced from the same sample in a study of cytomegalovirus exposure and HLA in healthy donors. It was with 60 Vbeta and 13 Jbeta primers that the PCR ran. Profiling relied on immunoSEQ multiplex PCR, and the TCRdb table lists in-frame clones only, not all of them. Of roughly 130,000 clones in the sample, roughly 84% are singletons; the top ten hold approximately 3.1%. Specimen: PBMCs. These receptors originate from a woman younger than 35 in good health and CMV-seropositive.

The chain couples TRBV19 to TRBJ2-1; TRBD2 aligns across 8 bases. CDR3 length: 15 amino acids. The V gene's germline CDR1 is LNHDA and CDR2 SQIVND (reference sequence). The J segment lost 7 bases and the V segment lost 5 bases, leaving 10 bases of the junction unmatched. Written as DNA, the CDR3 is TGTGCCAGTAGTGAGGGCGGGGGGCCAGGGAATGAGCAGTTCTTC. Translating it yields CASSEGGGPGNEQFF.

This chain connects TRBV5-1 to TRBJ2-3, with TRBD2 matching 11 bases. The junction had 6 bases not matched to a gene; V was cut back by 4 bases and J by 2 bases. This CDR3 region has 16 residues. The germline CDR1 and CDR2 sequences are SGHRS and YFSETQ. The CDR3 DNA reads TGCGCCAGCAGCCGGGGTAGCGGGGGGGCCACAGATACGCAGTATTTT. Translated, it gives CASSRGSGGATDTQYF.

The chain carries TRBV4-1 and TRBJ1-2; TRBD1 agrees at 7 bases. CDR3 length: 15 residues. Germline assignment: CDR1 MGHRA and CDR2 YSYEKL. V lost 4 bases to trimming and J lost 3 bases; unmatched junction nucleotides: 8. This CDR3 reads CASSPLGTADYGYTF. CDR3 sequence (DNA): TGCGCCAGCAGCCCTCTCGGGACAGCGGACTATGGCTACACCTTC.

The chain uses TRBV7-9 and TRBJ2-1, with TRBD1 as a possible D gene (6 bases). V lost 2 bases to trimming and J lost 4 bases, with 12 bases between them. CDR1 is SEHNR and CDR2 is FQNEAQ in the germline V gene (reference sequence). The CDR3 consists of 15 residues. CDR3 nucleotide sequence: TGTGCCAGCAGCTTAATACAGGGCCCTTACAATGAGCAGTTCTTC. This translates into CASSLIQGPYNEQFF.

In this sample, this clone turned up a few times. This chain links TRBV7-8 with TRBJ2-2; D is perhaps TRBD2 (5 bases). Germline V gives CDR1 SGHVS, CDR2 FQNEAQ. The CDR3 contains 13 residues. The V end was cut by 5 bases, the J end by 8 bases, with 12 bases between. CDR3 amino acids: CASSPIRRGELFF. CDR3 nucleotide sequence: TGTGCCAGCAGCCCTATTCGGAGGGGGGAGCTGTTTTTT.

The gene calls are TRBV10-1 and TRBJ2-1, with 7 bases aligning to TRBD1. Germline V lookup: CDR1 WNHNN, CDR2 SYGVQD (reference sequence). This CDR3 region has 15 residues. V shed 3 bases, J shed 3 bases, and the junction held 5 bases outside the gene matches. In DNA form, the CDR3 reads TGCGCCAGCAGTGACCGAAGACAGGGCTACAATGAGCAGTTCTTC. This gives the protein CASSDRRQGYNEQFF.

The rearrangement uses TRBV27 and TRBJ1-2; 9 bases line up with TRBD1. The CDR3 runs 15 residues. After removal of 4 bases from V and 4 bases from J, the junction contained 7 bases not matched to a gene. The V gene's germline CDR1 is MNHEY and CDR2 SMNVEV (reference sequence). The CDR3 bases are TGTGCCAGCAGTTCCGGACAGGGGCGGGTCTATGGCTACACCTTC. This translates into CASSSGQGRVYGYTF.

V is TRBV19 and J is TRBJ1-2; 8 bases agree with TRBD1. The CDR3 is 12 residues long. J gave up 7 bases and V 6 bases, and 4 bases lay outside the gene matches. Looked up from germline, CDR1 is LNHDA and CDR2 is SQIVND (reference sequence). Written as DNA, the CDR3 is TGTGCCAGTAGAGGGACAGGCGCTGGCTACACCTTC. Amino acids: CASRGTGAGYTF.